Listed below are T cell receptor beta chains from one sample, sequenced in a study of identifying expanded T cells in peripheral blood. The table came from immunoSEQ multiplex PCR; TCRdb's copy has only in-frame clones and leaves some out. The sample has approximately 110,000 clones, 80% to 90% seen once. Input material: blood. The receptors derive from a person between 18 and 75 years old in good health. CDR3s include the opening cysteine and the closing phenylalanine or tryptophan. The D gene is left open where the match is weak. The size field is filled for only some rows; it gives once, few, many or a size class.

V: TRBV4-3
D: .
size: .
J: TRBJ1-2
CDR3: CASSQDGEYGYTF
DNA: TGCGCCAGCAGCCAAGATGGGGAATATGGCTACACCTTC

V: TRBV19
D: TRBD1
size: .
J: TRBJ1-2
CDR3: CASSRQPGQGLNYGYTF
DNA: TGTGCCAGTAGCCGTCAGCCAGGACAGGGATTAAACTATGGCTACACCTTC

V: TRBV7-2
D: TRBD1
size: .
J: TRBJ1-6
CDR3: CASSQGGGVNSPLHF
DNA: TGTGCCAGCAGCCAGGGGGGTGGAGTAAATTCACCCCTCCACTTT

V: TRBV11-2
D: .
size: .
J: TRBJ2-1
CDR3: CASSRVGADYNEQFF
DNA: TGTGCCAGCAGCAGAGTAGGTGCGGACTACAATGAGCAGTTCTTC

V: TRBV5-4
D: .
size: .
J: TRBJ2-1
CDR3: CASSFTAGLHNEQFF
DNA: TGTGCCAGCAGCTTCACGGCCGGGCTGCACAATGAGCAGTTCTTC

V: TRBV5-1
D: TRBD1
size: .
J: TRBJ1-2
CDR3: CASSPGQKYGYTF
DNA: TGCGCCAGCAGCCCGGGACAGAAATATGGCTACACCTTC

V: TRBV6-5
D: .
size: .
J: TRBJ2-7
CDR3: CASRQLASVDEQYF
DNA: TGTGCCAGCAGACAACTTGCTAGCGTCGACGAGCAGTACTTC

V: TRBV6-1
D: .
size: .
J: TRBJ1-1
CDR3: CASSAGTQNTEAFF
DNA: TGTGCCAGCAGCGCAGGGACACAGAACACTGAAGCTTTCTTT

V: TRBV7-8
D: TRBD1
size: .
J: TRBJ2-7
CDR3: CASSLVIIPGQGSYEQYF
DNA: TGTGCCAGCAGCTTAGTAATCATACCGGGACAGGGGTCCTACGAGCAGTACTTC

V: TRBV27
D: .
size: .
J: TRBJ2-4
CDR3: CASSTQGLPLAKNIQYF
DNA: TGTGCCAGCAGTACCCAGGGACTCCCTCTAGCCAAAAACATTCAGTACTTC

V: TRBV5-1
D: .
size: .
J: TRBJ2-2
CDR3: CASSLGGPSELFF
DNA: TGCGCCAGCAGCTTGGGTGGCCCTTCGGAGCTGTTTTTT

V: TRBV4-3
D: .
size: few
J: TRBJ1-3
CDR3: CASSQDLRNTIYF
DNA: TGCGCCAGCAGCCAAGACTTGCGAAACACCATATATTTT

V: TRBV7-2
D: TRBD2
size: .
J: TRBJ2-5
CDR3: CASSFQIAGGWYAETQYF
DNA: TGTGCCAGCAGCTTTCAGATAGCGGGGGGGTGGTACGCCGAGACCCAGTACTTC

V: TRBV5-4
D: TRBD1
size: .
J: TRBJ2-2
CDR3: CASTGGGTGELFF
DNA: TGTGCCAGTACAGGGGGTGGCACCGGGGAGCTGTTTTTT

V: TRBV6-1
D: TRBD1
size: .
J: TRBJ1-5
CDR3: CASSATGQYQPQHF
DNA: TGTGCCAGCAGCGCTACGGGACAGTATCAGCCCCAGCATTTT

V: TRBV20-1
D: .
size: .
J: TRBJ2-2
CDR3: CSARGPGELFF
DNA: TGCAGTGCTAGAGGACCCGGGGAGCTGTTTTTT

V: TRBV28
D: .
size: .
J: TRBJ2-1
CDR3: CASSLVQGSYNEQFF
DNA: TGTGCCAGCAGTTTAGTTCAGGGAAGCTACAATGAGCAGTTCTTC

V: TRBV7-8
D: .
size: once
J: TRBJ1-5
CDR3: CASSLNIDVGGPQHF
DNA: TGTGCCAGCAGCTTGAATATTGACGTCGGGGGGCCCCAGCATTTT

V: TRBV4-1
D: .
size: .
J: TRBJ1-4
CDR3: CASSQGGRGTPNEKLFF
DNA: TGCGCCAGCAGCCAAGGGGGGCGCGGGACCCCTAATGAAAAACTGTTTTTT

V: TRBV10-1
D: .
size: few
J: TRBJ2-7
CDR3: CASSESRGSYEQYF
DNA: TGCGCCAGCAGTGAGTCGCGGGGCTCCTACGAGCAGTACTTC

V: TRBV6-4
D: .
size: .
J: TRBJ2-3
CDR3: CASSPDGSSTDTQYF
DNA: TGTGCCAGCAGTCCGGACGGCTCTAGCACAGATACGCAGTATTTT

V: TRBV6-5
D: TRBD1
size: .
J: TRBJ1-5
CDR3: CASSYGQDQPQHF
DNA: TGTGCCAGCAGTTACGGACAGGATCAGCCCCAGCATTTT

V: TRBV11-2
D: .
size: .
J: TRBJ1-4
CDR3: CASSPSGTTNEKLFF
DNA: TGTGCCAGCAGCCCGTCTGGGACAACTAATGAAAAACTGTTTTTT

V: TRBV6-4
D: .
size: .
J: TRBJ2-1
CDR3: CASRHRAPCENEQFF
DNA: TGTGCCAGCAGGCACCGGGCCCCGTGCGAGAATGAGCAGTTCTTC

V: TRBV4-3
D: .
size: once
J: TRBJ2-7
CDR3: CASSQDRGWEQYF
DNA: TGCGCCAGCAGCCAAGATAGGGGCTGGGAGCAGTACTTC

V: TRBV9
D: .
size: .
J: TRBJ2-3
CDR3: CASSVTQGRSTDTQYF
DNA: TGTGCCAGCAGCGTTACCCAGGGACGCAGCACAGATACGCAGTATTTT

V: TRBV6-1
D: .
size: .
J: TRBJ2-7
CDR3: CASSETVGGREQYF
DNA: TGTGCCAGCAGTGAAACGGTCGGGGGGCGCGAGCAGTACTTC

V: TRBV12-2
D: .
size: .
J: TRBJ1-3
CDR3: CASRLAQGPGNTIYF
DNA: TGTGCAAGTCGCTTAGCGCAGGGCCCTGGAAACACCATATATTTT

V: TRBV19
D: .
size: .
J: TRBJ1-2
CDR3: CASSIGGRPNYGYTF
DNA: TGTGCCAGTAGTATAGGGGGCAGGCCAAACTATGGCTACACCTTC

V: TRBV20-1
D: .
size: .
J: TRBJ2-7
CDR3: CSARDASKQYF
DNA: TGCAGTGCTAGAGATGCAAGTAAGCAGTACTTC

V: TRBV27
D: .
size: .
J: TRBJ2-7
CDR3: CASSSTTGSEPYEQYF
DNA: TGTGCCAGCAGTAGTACCACAGGGTCGGAGCCCTACGAGCAGTACTTC

V: TRBV9
D: .
size: .
J: TRBJ2-3
CDR3: CASSVAEADTQYF
DNA: TGTGCCAGCAGCGTAGCTGAGGCAGATACGCAGTATTTT

V: TRBV6-5
D: .
size: once
J: TRBJ2-2
CDR3: CASSLYGSNTGELFF
DNA: TGTGCCAGCAGTTTATACGGGTCGAACACCGGGGAGCTGTTTTTT